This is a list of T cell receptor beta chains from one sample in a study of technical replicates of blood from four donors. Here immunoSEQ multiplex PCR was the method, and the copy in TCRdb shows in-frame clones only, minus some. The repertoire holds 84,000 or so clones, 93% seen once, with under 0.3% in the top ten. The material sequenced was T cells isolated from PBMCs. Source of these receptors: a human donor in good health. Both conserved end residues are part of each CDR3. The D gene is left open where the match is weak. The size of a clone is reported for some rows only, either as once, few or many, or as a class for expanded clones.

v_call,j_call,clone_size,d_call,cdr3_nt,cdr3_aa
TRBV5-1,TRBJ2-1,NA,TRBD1,TGCGCCAGCAGCTTGGAGCCCGGGACAGGAGGGTTAGGACAGTTCTTC,CASSLEPGTGGLGQFF
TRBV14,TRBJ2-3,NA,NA,TGTGCCAGCAGCCAAGTTAGGGGACATGCGCAGTATTTT,CASSQVRGHAQYF
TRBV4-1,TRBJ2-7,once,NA,TGCGCCAGCAGCCAAGCAGGTTCTGACGAGCAGTACTTC,CASSQAGSDEQYF
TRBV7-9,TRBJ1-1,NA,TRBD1,TGTGCCAGCAGCCCCCCGTCGACAGGGGGCCTGAACACTGAAGCTTTCTTT,CASSPPSTGGLNTEAFF
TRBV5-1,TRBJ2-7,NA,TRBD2,TGCGCCAGCAGCTTGTCTAGCGGCTCCTACGAGCAGTACTTC,CASSLSSGSYEQYF
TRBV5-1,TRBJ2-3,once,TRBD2,TGCGCCAGCAGCTTGCGGCGGGAGAATCGGGATACGCAGTATTTT,CASSLRRENRDTQYF
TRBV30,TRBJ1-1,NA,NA,TGTGCCTGGAGACGCCTCAGGGAGGGCACTGAAGCTTTCTTT,CAWRRLREGTEAFF
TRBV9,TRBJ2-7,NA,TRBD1,TGTGCCAGCAGCGCAACCGGGACAGGGCGGTACGAGCAGTACTTC,CASSATGTGRYEQYF
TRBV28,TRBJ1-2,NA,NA,TGTGCCACTCTATGGGCCATTCATGGCTACACCTTC,CATLWAIHGYTF
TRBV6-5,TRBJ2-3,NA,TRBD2,TGTGCCAGCAGTGTCCGGACTAGCGGGAGGGATACGCAGTATTTT,CASSVRTSGRDTQYF
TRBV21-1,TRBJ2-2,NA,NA,TGTCGACAGGTCACCGGGGAGCTGTTTTTT,CRQVTGELFF
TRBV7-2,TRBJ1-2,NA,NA,TGTGCCAGCAGCCGCGGGGGGGTTGGCTACACCTTC,CASSRGGVGYTF
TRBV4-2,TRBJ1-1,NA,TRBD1,TGTGCCAGCAGCCAAGGCAGGGGGCGCAGGGACACTGAAGCTTTCTTT,CASSQGRGRRDTEAFF
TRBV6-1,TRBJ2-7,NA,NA,TGTGCCAGCAGTGGCAATGCGCCCTCCTACGAGCAGTACTTC,CASSGNAPSYEQYF
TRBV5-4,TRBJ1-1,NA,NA,TGTGCCAGCAGCCACTTCGCGCGTATGAACACTGAAGCTTTCTTT,CASSHFARMNTEAFF
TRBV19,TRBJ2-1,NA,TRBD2,TGTGCCAGTAGTCTCACTAGCGGGAAAAACAATGAGCAGTTCTTC,CASSLTSGKNNEQFF
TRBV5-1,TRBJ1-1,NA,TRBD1,TGCGCCAGCAGCCGGACAGGGGGGGGCACTGAAGCTTTCTTT,CASSRTGGGTEAFF
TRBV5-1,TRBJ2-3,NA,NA,TGCGCCAGCAGCTTGGCCGAGTTTGTCGGGAGGGGGACAGCAACACTTCTTGGAGATACGCAGTATTTT,CASSLAEFVGRGTATLLGDTQYF
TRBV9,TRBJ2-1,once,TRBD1,TGTGCCAGCAGCGTAGATTGGTTGAGGACAGGGAGTCACTCCTACAATGAGCAGTTCTTC,CASSVDWLRTGSHSYNEQFF
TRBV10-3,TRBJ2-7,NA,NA,TGTGCCATCAGTACGGGTCCCCGAAGCTCCTACGAGCAGTACTTC,CAISTGPRSSYEQYF
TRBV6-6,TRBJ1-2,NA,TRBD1,TGTGCCAGCAGCCGGACAGGGAGAAACTATGGCTACACCTTC,CASSRTGRNYGYTF
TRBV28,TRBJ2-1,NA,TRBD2,TGTGCCAGCAGTTTGATGGGACTAGCGACCTCCTACAATGAGCAGTTCTTC,CASSLMGLATSYNEQFF
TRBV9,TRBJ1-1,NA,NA,TGTGCCAGCAGCTATTACCCAGGGGCGGCAATGGTTACTGAAGCTTTCTTT,CASSYYPGAAMVTEAFF
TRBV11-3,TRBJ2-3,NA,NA,TGTGCCAGCAGCAAGGGAGGCACAGATACGCAGTATTTT,CASSKGGTDTQYF
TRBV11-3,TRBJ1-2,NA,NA,TGTGCCAGCAGCCCAAGAGAGGGCTATGGCTACACCTTC,CASSPREGYGYTF
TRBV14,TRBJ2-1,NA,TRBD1,TGTGCCAGCAGCCAAGCCACCGGGACAGGGTCTCCCTACAATGAGCAGTTCTTC,CASSQATGTGSPYNEQFF
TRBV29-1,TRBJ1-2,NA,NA,TGCAGCGTTGTATCAGGGCTCTATGGCTACACCTTC,CSVVSGLYGYTF
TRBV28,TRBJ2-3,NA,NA,TGTGCCAGTGTTACTCCCGATACGCAGTATTTT,CASVTPDTQYF
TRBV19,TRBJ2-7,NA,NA,TGTGCCAGTAGTATAGATGGGGCCCTCGGTTCCTACGAGCAGTACTTC,CASSIDGALGSYEQYF
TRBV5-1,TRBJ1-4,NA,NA,TGCGCCAGCAGCTTGCCGGAGGGGAATGAAAAACTGTTTTTT,CASSLPEGNEKLFF
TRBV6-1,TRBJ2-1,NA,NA,TGTGCCAGCAGTGAACTGCGGAGCTCCTACAATGAGCAGTTCTTC,CASSELRSSYNEQFF
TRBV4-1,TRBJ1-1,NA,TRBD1,TGCGCCAGCAGCCAGGGACAGGGAGCAGAAGCTTTCTTT,CASSQGQGAEAFF
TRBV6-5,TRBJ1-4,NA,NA,TGTGCCAGCAGCGGGATTGCCGGAGGTGAAAAACTGTTTTTT,CASSGIAGGEKLFF
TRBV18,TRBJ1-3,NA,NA,TGTGCCAGCTCACCGGGCAGTTCCTCTGGAAACACCATATATTTT,CASSPGSSSGNTIYF
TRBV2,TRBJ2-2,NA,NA,TGTGCCAGCAGGGGGGACTTTAACACCGGGGAGCTGTTTTTT,CASRGDFNTGELFF
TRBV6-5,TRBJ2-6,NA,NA,TGTGCCAGCAAAACTGTCTCTGGGGCCAACGTCCTGACTTTC,CASKTVSGANVLTF
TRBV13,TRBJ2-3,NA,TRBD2,TGTGCCAGCAGCCAAAGACCCAAGACTAGCGGGGACACAGATACGCAGTATTTT,CASSQRPKTSGDTDTQYF
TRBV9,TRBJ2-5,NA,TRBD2,TGTGCCAGCAGCGGGACTAGCGGGAAAACCCGGAACCAAGAGACCCAGTACTTC,CASSGTSGKTRNQETQYF
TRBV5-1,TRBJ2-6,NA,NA,TGCGCCAGCAGCTCAGGACTGCCTACCCTCTTCTCTGGGGCCAACGTCCTGACTTTC,CASSSGLPTLFSGANVLTF
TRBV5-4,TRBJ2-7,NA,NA,TGTGCCAGCACCCCCCTACCTGGACAGAGCTCCTACGAGCAGTACTTC,CASTPLPGQSSYEQYF
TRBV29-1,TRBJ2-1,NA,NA,TGCAGCGTTCCCCCTAGCGTTAACAATGAGCAGTTCTTC,CSVPPSVNNEQFF
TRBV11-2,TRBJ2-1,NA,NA,TGTGCCAGCAGCGACAGGAATGAGCAGTTCTTC,CASSDRNEQFF
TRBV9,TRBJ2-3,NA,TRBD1,TGTGCCAGCAGCGTAGGGGTAGGGACAGGGGGCACAGATACGCAGTATTTT,CASSVGVGTGGTDTQYF
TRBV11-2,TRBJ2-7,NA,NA,TGTGCCAGCAGCCCTCGGGACTTTTCCTACGAGCAGTACTTC,CASSPRDFSYEQYF
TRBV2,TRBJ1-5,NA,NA,TGTGCCAGCACCGGTCAGGACTTCCTCAATCAGCCCCAGCATTTT,CASTGQDFLNQPQHF
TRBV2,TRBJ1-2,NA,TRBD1,TGTGCCAGCAGTGATACGGGGACAGGGTTTAAAGCTAACTATGGCTACACCTTC,CASSDTGTGFKANYGYTF
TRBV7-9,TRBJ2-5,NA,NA,TGTGCCAGCAGCTTCGGAGGAGAAGTCCAAGAGACCCAGTACTTC,CASSFGGEVQETQYF
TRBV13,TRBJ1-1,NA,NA,TGTGCCAGCAGCCCATACAGGGAGAACACTGAAGCTTTCTTT,CASSPYRENTEAFF
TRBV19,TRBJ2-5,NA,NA,TGTGCCAGTTGGGCAGGGGTAGGAGAGACCCAGTACTTC,CASWAGVGETQYF
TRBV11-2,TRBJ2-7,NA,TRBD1,TGTGCCAGCAGCTTACGGGACAGGTCGGTAGCGGACGAGCAGTACTTC,CASSLRDRSVADEQYF
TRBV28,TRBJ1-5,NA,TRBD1,TGTGCCAGCAGTTTAGGAGTGACAGGGGAGGGTCAGCCCCAGCATTTT,CASSLGVTGEGQPQHF
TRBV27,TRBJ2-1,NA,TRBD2,TGTGCCAGCAGTTCCCCCCGGGGGGACGGGAAGAATGAGCAGTTCTTC,CASSSPRGDGKNEQFF
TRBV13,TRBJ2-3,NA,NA,TGTGCCAGCAGCTTAGAGCAGGGATCAGATACGCAGTATTTT,CASSLEQGSDTQYF
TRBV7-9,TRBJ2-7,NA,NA,TGTGCCAGCAGCCCTCGGGGTAAGGACTACGAGCAGTACTTC,CASSPRGKDYEQYF